Following are 22 T cell receptor beta chains from one sample sequenced in a study of T cells in Graves' hyperthyroidism and ophthalmopathy. TCR beta CDR3 sequences were amplified from RNA transcripts. HTBI primers were employed in a first-round RT-PCR of the TCR CDR3. Each CDR3 protein gets one entry after TCRdb re-called the multiplex PCR reads with MiXCR. Here the sample spans fewer than 900,000 distinct CDR3 sequences, approximately 18% being singletons. The sample consisted of blood. The receptors were sampled from a woman aged 45-59 years with Graves' hyperthyroidism that later progressed to Graves' ophthalmopathy.

This chain connects TRBV7-6 to TRBJ2-3; 9 positions agree with TRBD2. The germline V gene encodes CDR1 SGHVS and CDR2 FNYEAQ. The CDR3 has 17 residues. The junction had 11 bases not matched to a gene; V was cut back by 6 bases and J by 1 base. CDR3 bases: TGTGCCAGCAGTCCGAATGCGGGGGGGCCTGGCACAGATACGCAGTATTTT. This translates into CASSPNAGGPGTDTQYF. Full variable domain (outside the CDR3, taken from reference TRBV7-6 and TRBJ2-3): GAGVSQSPRYKVTKRGQDVALRCDPISGHVSLYWYRQALGQGPEFLTYFNYEAQQDKSGLPNDRFSAERPEGSISTLTIQRTEQRDSAMYRCASSPNAGGPGTDTQYFGPGTRLTVL.

This clonotype showed up just a few times. V is TRBV4-1 and J is TRBJ1-2; D remains unclear. Per germline, CDR1 MGHRA and CDR2 YSYEKL. Trimming shortened V by 1 base and J by 4 bases, and 16 bases separated the two germline ends. CDR3 length equals 16 residues. CDR3 bases: TGCGCCAGCAGCCAAGGGGGAGTTGGTCCGTTCTATGGCTACACCTTC. Protein sequence: CASSQGGVGPFYGYTF.

There are many counts of this clonotype. The chain carries TRBV3-1 and TRBJ2-3, with D hard to call. The CDR3 is 15 amino acids. Trimming removed 0 bases at V and 2 bases at J, with 9 bases between. Per the germline V gene, CDR1 is LGHDT and CDR2 is YNNKEL (reference sequence). CDR3 sequence reads: CASSQESQYTDTQYF. The CDR3 DNA reads TGTGCCAGCAGCCAAGAGAGCCAGTACACAGATACGCAGTATTTT.

The chain links TRBV15 to TRBJ1-5; D remains ambiguous. The V end was cut by 5 bases, the J end by 6 bases, with 8 bases between. Germline loops: CDR1 LNHNV, CDR2 YYDKDF (reference sequence). The CDR3 has 12 residues. DNA of the CDR3: TGTGCCACCAGCGCGCCGGGTCAGCCCCAGCATTTT. This translates into CATSAPGQPQHF.

Here the CDR3 DNA reads TGTGCCAGCAGCCAGTGGACGGAATCCTACAATGAGCAGTTCTTC. The encoded protein is CASSQWTESYNEQFF. The rearrangement joins TRBV3-1 to TRBJ2-1; D is ambiguous. V was shortened by 3 bases and J by 1 base, with 10 bases between the two germline ends. CDR1 and CDR2 (germline): LGHDT, YNNKEL (reference sequence). CDR3 length equals 15 residues.

This clonotype showed up many times. Here the CDR3 reads CASSRTVSSGNTIYF. The DNA of the CDR3 is TGCGCCAGCAGTCGGACCGTGAGCTCTGGAAACACCATATATTTT. The genes are TRBV5-1 and TRBJ1-3; no definite D call. Deletions cut 5 bases from V and 0 bases from J, with 12 bases between. From germline, CDR1 is SGHRS and CDR2 YFSETQ. CDR3 length equals 15 residues.

This clonotype was counted at least ten times. This sequence joins TRBV20-1 and TRBJ2-5, with D hard to call. This CDR3 comprises 14 residues. The V end was cut by 1 base, the J end by 1 base, with 10 bases between. Germline CDR1 and CDR2: DFQATT and SNEGSKA (reference sequence). CDR3 in DNA: TGCAGTGCTAGAGGCACCTGGGTCCAAGAGACCCAGTACTTC. Protein product: CSARGTWVQETQYF.

This clonotype was recorded many times. The CDR3 region is CASSLVASPQYF. DNA for the CDR3: TGTGCCAGCAGCTTGGTAGCCTCTCCTCAGTACTTC. The chain is built from TRBV5-6 and TRBJ2-5; D gene ambiguous. Germline V gene lookup returns CDR1 SGHDT and CDR2 YYEEEE. This CDR3 region has 12 residues. The V end was cut by 0 bases, the J end by 11 bases, with 11 bases between.

This clonotype was detected a few times. The chain links TRBV25-1 to TRBJ2-1; TRBD2 might be the D (6 bases). The CDR3 contains 16 residues. Trimming pared 1 base from V and 0 bases from J, leaving 10 bases between. Germline CDR1 MGHDK, CDR2 SYGVNS. The CDR3 loop reads CASSESEGISYNEQFF. The CDR3, as DNA: TGTGCCAGCAGTGAATCGGAGGGCATCTCCTACAATGAGCAGTTCTTC.

Comment on this clonotype: A single base separates this from a much larger clone, so it may be a read error. This chain connects TRBV6-1 to TRBJ2-2; 15 nucleotides agree with TRBD2. Per germline, CDR1 MNHNS and CDR2 SASEGT. The CDR3 runs 17 residues. Trimming cost V 4 bases and J 5 bases; bases outside gene matches: 5. This CDR3 reads CASSGTSGGAWTGELFF. DNA of the CDR3: TGTGCCAGCAGTGGGACTAGCGGGGGGGCCTGGACCGGGGAGCTGTTTTTT.

This clonotype was observed a handful of times. The chain couples TRBV19 to TRBJ1-1; D may be TRBD1 (6 bases). The CDR3 runs to 14 residues. The V end lost 5 bases, the J end lost 5 bases, and 15 bases lay between the germline ends. CDR1 is LNHDA and CDR2 is SQIVND in the germline V gene (reference sequence). The CDR3, as DNA: TGTGCCAGTAGTTACCGGGGGCGGATTACTGAAGCTTTCTTT. As protein: CASSYRGRITEAFF.

CDR3 protein: CATRPPGRRESPLHF. Written as DNA, the CDR3 is TGTGCCACTCGCCCACCGGGACGTAGGGAATCACCCCTCCACTTT. This chain joins TRBV27 and TRBJ1-6, with TRBD1 as a possible D gene (5 bases). CDR1 and CDR2 from the germline V gene are MNHEY and SMNVEV (reference sequence). The ends were cut back, 10 bases at V and 10 bases at J, with 23 bases in the middle. CDR3 length: 15 amino acids.

V is TRBV3-1 and J is TRBJ2-1; 10 bases are shared with TRBD2. With 0 bases clipped from V and 7 bases from J, the junction kept 6 bases outside the gene matches. CDR1 is LGHDT and CDR2 is YNNKEL in the germline V gene (reference sequence). The CDR3 has 16 residues. This CDR3 is CASSQESLAGDNEQFF. The CDR3 DNA reads TGTGCCAGCAGCCAAGAGTCGCTAGCGGGGGATAATGAGCAGTTCTTC.

The chain joins TRBV24-1 to TRBJ1-2; D is possibly TRBD1 (6 bases). The CDR3 spans 12 residues. Germline V gene sequence: CDR1 KGHDR, CDR2 SFDVKD. With 10 bases removed from V and 8 bases from J, the gap between germline ends came to 16 bases. The CDR3 spells CATTGRCRGYTF. For the CDR3, the DNA is TGTGCCACAACAGGGCGTTGTAGAGGCTACACCTTC.

This chain links TRBV19 with TRBJ1-1, with TRBD1 matching 7 bases. V lost 6 bases and J lost 8; bases outside the gene matches: 12. Germline CDR1 LNHDA, CDR2 SQIVND (reference sequence). This CDR3 has 14 residues. In nucleotides, the CDR3 is TGTGCCAGTAGCCCAGGGGGGGGGGCGGCCGAAGCTTTCTTT. Translating it yields CASSPGGGAAEAFF. The full variable domain, with the rest looked up from reference TRBV19 and TRBJ1-1, is DGGITQSPKYLFRKEGQNVTLSCEQNLNHDAMYWYRQDPGQGLRLIYYSQIVNDFQKGDIAEGYSVSREKKESFPLTVTSAQKNPTAFYLCASSPGGGAAEAFFGQGTRLTVV.

As for this clonotype: This clone may be a read error of a much larger clone one base away. The gene calls are TRBV30 and TRBJ1-1, with a possible D match to TRBD1 (5 bases). The CDR3 length is 14 residues. Trimming shortened V by 4 bases and J by 8 bases, and 20 bases separated the two germline ends. CDR1 and CDR2 from the germline V gene are GTSNPN and SVGIG (reference sequence). The CDR3 sequence: CAWTVGGDVLEAFF. The CDR3 nucleotides are TGTGCCTGGACTGTAGGCGGGGACGTCCTGGAAGCTTTCTTT.

As regards this clonotype: This may be a read error: a much more frequent sequence differs by one nucleotide. The V and J genes are TRBV6-1 and TRBJ1-1, with 8 bases that match TRBD1. The germline gives CDR1 MNHNS, CDR2 SASEGT. The CDR3 is 16 residues long. The CDR3 DNA is TGTGCCAGCAATGAACGACAGGGGCGGTGGGGAACTGAAGCTTTCTTT. Its translation: CASNERQGRWGTEAFF.

This clonotype was counted at least ten times. The chain has TRBV10-1 and TRBJ2-2; 8 nucleotides line up with TRBD1. V shed 5 bases and J 5 bases; nucleotides not matched to a gene: 4. This CDR3 has 14 amino acids. The germline V gene encodes CDR1 WNHNN and CDR2 SYGVQD (reference sequence). The CDR3 sequence: CASSLDRETGELFF. The CDR3 DNA reads TGCGCCAGCAGTCTGGACAGGGAAACCGGGGAGCTGTTTTTT.

This clonotype was observed a handful of times. This CDR3 is CASSVVAGTNTGELFF. In nucleotides, the CDR3 is TGTGCCAGCAGCGTAGTAGCGGGGACGAACACCGGGGAGCTGTTTTTT. The chain recombines TRBV9 with TRBJ2-2; TRBD2 agrees at 8 bases. CDR1 is SGDLS and CDR2 is YYNGEE in the germline V gene. This CDR3 is 16 amino acids long. Trimming took 0 bases from V and 0 from J; bases not matched to a gene: 1. The whole variable domain, filled in from reference TRBV9 and TRBJ2-2, reads DSGVTQTPKHLITATGQRVTLRCSPRSGDLSVYWYQQSLDQGLQFLIQYYNGEERAKGNILERFSAQQFPDLHSELNLSSLELGDSALYFCASSVVAGTNTGELFFGEGSRLTVL.

The table lists this clonotype with many counts. The rearrangement uses TRBV11-2 and TRBJ2-3, with D hard to call. The CDR3 spans 14 residues. Looked up from germline, CDR1 is SGHAT and CDR2 is FQNNGV. V was shortened by 4 bases and J by 3 bases, with 11 bases between the two germline ends. This CDR3 is CASSSTLVTDTQYF. For the CDR3, the DNA is TGTGCCAGCAGCTCCACTCTGGTGACAGATACGCAGTATTTT.

V and J are TRBV7-9 and TRBJ1-6; D is possibly TRBD1 (5 bases). V was cut by 5 bases and J by 10 bases, with 15 bases left in between. The CDR3 loop spans 14 amino acids. Germline loops: CDR1 SEHNR, CDR2 FQNEAQ (reference sequence). In DNA, the CDR3 is TGTGCCAGCAGCCCCCGGGGGGGTGACTCACCCCTCCACTTT. Its protein product is CASSPRGGDSPLHF.

This sequence joins TRBV6-2 or TRBV6-3 and TRBJ2-5, with TRBD2 matching over 13 bases. The CDR3 has 16 amino acids. V trimming: 6 bases; J trimming: 2 bases; junction bases outside the gene matches: 6. Germline lookup yields CDR1 MNHEY and CDR2 SVGEGT. CDR3 DNA sequence: TGTGCCAGCAGCATCGGGACTAGCGGGGAACAAGAGACCCAGTACTTC. Translating gives CASSIGTSGEQETQYF.